The 29 T cell receptor beta chains below come from one sample, sequenced in a study of blood T cell repertoires in COVID-19. Clones were read by immunoSEQ multiplex PCR, and TCRdb kept only the in-frame ones, dropping some. The table includes under 90,000 clones, 75% to 90% detected once. The material sequenced was peripheral blood. The receptor source for this set is a woman of 80 years or more with active or convalescent COVID-19.

The rearrangement joins TRBV5-1 to TRBJ1-1, with D possibly being TRBD1 (5 bases). CDR1 is SGHRS and CDR2 is YFSETQ in the germline V gene. CDR3 length: 14 residues. The V and J ends lost 4 bases and 7 bases respectively, with 17 bases between them. CDR3 residues: CASSPWVGGDEAFF. CDR3 bases: TGCGCCAGCAGCCCGTGGGTGGGGGGAGATGAAGCTTTCTTT.

This clone was detected a few times. The chain has TRBV7-8 and TRBJ1-6; possibly TRBD1 for D (5 bases). CDR1 SGHVS and CDR2 FQNEAQ come from the germline V gene. Trimming removed 1 base from V and 12 bases from J, with 16 bases in between. CDR3 length: 15 amino acids. The CDR3 DNA follows: TGTGCCAGCAGCTTAGAACGTGACATTAGGGGACCCCTCCACTTT. It codes for CASSLERDIRGPLHF.

The CDR3, as DNA: TGCAGTGCTAGAGGAGTAGATACGCAGTATTTT. This encodes CSARGVDTQYF. The chain couples TRBV20-1 to TRBJ2-3; D uncertain. In germline, CDR1 is DFQATT, CDR2 SNEGSKA (reference sequence). This CDR3 has 11 residues. The ends were cut back, 1 base at V and 5 bases at J, with 4 bases in the middle.

V is TRBV2 and J is TRBJ1-5; maybe TRBD1 (5 bases). The CDR3 extends over 14 amino acids. CDR1 is SNHLY, CDR2 FYNNEI, per germline. Trimming removed 3 bases from V and 9 bases from J, with 15 bases in between. This chain's CDR3 is CASSDGTVPGPQHF. The CDR3 nucleotides are TGTGCCAGCAGTGACGGGACTGTCCCAGGGCCCCAGCATTTT.

The chain employs TRBV4-1 and TRBJ1-4; possibly TRBD1 for D (5 bases). This CDR3 is 14 amino acids long. Trimming cost V 1 base and J 8 bases, with 11 bases left between them. CDR1 and CDR2 (germline): MGHRA, YSYEKL. The CDR3 region has the DNA TGCGCCAGCAGCCAAGTCACGGGGGAGGAAAAACTGTTTTTT. Amino acid sequence: CASSQVTGEEKLFF.

J is TRBJ2-7 and V is TRBV6-6; 10 positions match TRBD1. Germline trimming cut 6 bases from V and 3 bases from J; bases unmatched to any gene: 8. Germline CDR1 is MNHNY and CDR2 is SVGAGI (reference sequence). The CDR3 is 15 amino acids. CDR3 residues: CASSEPGQGFYEQYF. CDR3 DNA sequence: TGTGCCAGCAGCGAGCCGGGACAGGGGTTCTACGAGCAGTACTTC.

The V and J genes are TRBV10-3 and TRBJ2-2, with TRBD2 matching 9 bases. V gave up 4 bases and J gave up 0 bases; unmatched junction bases: 9. CDR3 length: 18 residues. CDR1 ENHRY and CDR2 SYGVKD come from the germline V gene. CDR3 nucleotides: TGTGCCATCAGTGGCTTGGGTAGCGGGAGCTCGAACACCGGGGAGCTGTTTTTT. Translating gives CAISGLGSGSSNTGELFF.

The rearrangement links TRBV7-2 to TRBJ2-2; TRBD1 might be the D (5 bases). Trimming stripped 2 bases from V and 4 bases from J, with 8 bases between. CDR1 and CDR2 from the germline V gene are SGHTA and FQGNSA. The CDR3 contains 14 residues. CDR3 sequence (DNA): TGTGCCAGCAGCTTAAAGGGGTTCACCGGGGAGCTGTTTTTT. It codes for CASSLKGFTGELFF.

The chain is built from TRBV7-3 and TRBJ2-5; 12 nucleotides match TRBD2. Trimming at V came to 5 bases and at J to 1 base, leaving 5 bases not matched to a gene. Germline V CDR1 and CDR2: SGHTA, FQGTGA. This CDR3 comprises 16 residues. CDR3 nucleotide sequence: TGTGCCAGCAGCCCACTAGCGGGAGGCGTCCAAGAGACCCAGTACTTC. It codes for CASSPLAGGVQETQYF.

This clone was counted between two and nine times. The V gene is TRBV9, the J gene TRBJ2-1; TRBD2 matches 8 bases. This CDR3 is built from 14 residues. The germline gives CDR1 SGDLS, CDR2 YYNGEE. The ends lost 8 bases at V and 5 bases at J; junction bases unmatched: 9. CDR3 nucleotide sequence: TGTGCCAGTCCCGGGACTAGGAGCAACAATGAGCAGTTCTTC. Translating it yields CASPGTRSNNEQFF.

The gene calls are TRBV7-9 and TRBJ2-1; 7 bases match TRBD2. CDR1 SEHNR and CDR2 FQNEAQ come from the germline V gene (reference sequence). The trim removed 5 bases at V and 7 bases at J, leaving 11 bases unmatched. The CDR3 spans 15 residues. The CDR3 protein is CASSPRGVAKNEQFF. The CDR3 nucleotides are TGTGCCAGCAGCCCACGGGGGGTGGCCAAGAATGAGCAGTTCTTC.

The chain carries TRBV7-2 and TRBJ2-4; D ambiguous. Germline loops: CDR1 SGHTA, CDR2 FQGNSA. The CDR3 consists of 11 residues. V was trimmed by 4 bases and J by 8 bases, leaving 6 bases between them. CDR3 sequence (DNA): TGTGCCAGCAGCTCCTACGACATTCAGTACTTC. Protein product: CASSSYDIQYF. The full variable domain, completed using reference TRBV7-2 and TRBJ2-4, is GAGVSQSPSNKVTEKGKDVELRCDPISGHTALYWYRQSLGQGLEFLIYFQGNSAPDKSGLPSDRFSAERTGGSVSTLTIQRTQQEDSAVYLCASSSYDIQYFGAGTRLSVL.

The chain carries TRBV2 and TRBJ1-5, with D possibly matching TRBD1 (5 bases). The germline V gene has CDR1 SNHLY and CDR2 FYNNEI. CDR3 length: 13 residues. With 2 bases removed from V and 9 bases from J, the gap between germline ends came to 11 bases. The CDR3 bases are TGTGCCAGCAGTGAACAGGGTAAGGGGCCCCAGCATTTT. This codes for CASSEQGKGPQHF.

This clone was observed once. The gene calls are TRBV19 and TRBJ2-5; TRBD2 matches at 9 bases. The junction had 3 bases not matched to a gene; V was cut back by 4 bases and J by 3 bases. Germline V gives CDR1 LNHDA, CDR2 SQIVND (reference sequence). This CDR3 spans 14 amino acids. The CDR3: CASSTASGEETQYF. The CDR3 DNA reads TGTGCCAGTAGTACGGCTAGCGGGGAAGAGACCCAGTACTTC.

J is TRBJ1-1 and V is TRBV11-2; the D gene is possibly TRBD1 (6 bases). The CDR3 consists of 13 residues. V was cut by 0 bases and J by 10 bases, with 12 bases left in between. Germline CDR1 and CDR2: SGHAT and FQNNGV. The DNA of the CDR3 is TGTGCCAGCAGCTTAGAGTGGGGACACAGAGCTTTCTTT. Protein product: CASSLEWGHRAFF.

The J gene is TRBJ2-5, the V gene TRBV11-3; D possibly corresponds to TRBD1 (5 bases). The CDR3 has 16 residues. The V and J ends lost 3 bases and 5 bases respectively, with 19 bases between them. Germline assignment: CDR1 SGHNT and CDR2 YENEEA. The CDR3: CASSLGTGRLSETQYF. In nucleotides, the CDR3 is TGTGCCAGCAGCTTGGGAACAGGCCGACTGAGTGAGACCCAGTACTTC.

This clone came up a few times. The chain recombines TRBV7-2 with TRBJ1-2; D perhaps matches TRBD1 (5 bases). V gave up 5 bases and J gave up 7 bases, with 14 bases separating them. CDR1 SGHTA and CDR2 FQGNSA come from the germline V gene. The CDR3 spans 13 residues. The CDR3 loop reads CASSQGLTAGYTF. CDR3 DNA sequence: TGTGCCAGCAGCCAGGGCCTGACGGCTGGCTACACCTTC.

The chain uses TRBV7-2 and TRBJ2-3; 13 bases align to TRBD2. Germline trimming cut 3 bases from V and 0 bases from J; bases unmatched to any gene: 3. This CDR3 is 17 amino acids long. The germline V gene encodes CDR1 SGHTA and CDR2 FQGNSA. For the CDR3, the DNA is TGTGCCAGCAGCTTGCGGACTAGCGGGGGTAGCACAGATACGCAGTATTTT. As protein: CASSLRTSGGSTDTQYF.

This clone turned up a few times. The genes are TRBV7-9 and TRBJ1-4; 10 bases map to TRBD1. The junction had 7 bases not matched to a gene; V was cut back by 5 bases and J by 7 bases. The CDR3 consists of 15 residues. Germline values: CDR1 SEHNR, CDR2 FQNEAQ (reference sequence). The chain's CDR3 is CASSVGTGDLEKLFF. The CDR3 DNA is TGTGCCAGCAGCGTAGGGACAGGGGATCTTGAAAAACTGTTTTTT.

The rearrangement links TRBV4-1 to TRBJ1-1, with D possibly matching TRBD1 (6 bases). This CDR3 contains 16 residues. V was trimmed by 5 bases and J by 0 bases, leaving 16 bases between them. Germline V gives CDR1 MGHRA, CDR2 YSYEKL. The CDR3 DNA is TGCGCCAGCAGCGAGGACAGCGATCTCATGAACACTGAAGCTTTCTTT. Residues: CASSEDSDLMNTEAFF.

This clone was recorded only once. The chain joins TRBV24-1 to TRBJ2-7; 7 nucleotides agree with TRBD1. Germline V CDR1 and CDR2: KGHDR, SFDVKD. The ends lost 4 bases at V and 4 bases at J; junction bases unmatched: 9. The CDR3 runs 15 residues. CDR3 nucleotide sequence: TGTGCCACCAGTGACACGAGACAGGGCCCGTACGAGCAGTACTTC. The encoded protein is CATSDTRQGPYEQYF.

This chain uses TRBV30 with TRBJ2-1, with D perhaps matching TRBD2 (7 bases). CDR1 GTSNPN and CDR2 SVGIG come from the germline V gene (reference sequence). V was shortened by 3 bases and J by 10 bases, with 19 bases between the two germline ends. The CDR3 has 14 residues. CDR3 coding DNA: TGTGCCTGGAGGCCCTCAGCGGAGGGGGGGGAGCAGTTCTTC. Its protein is CAWRPSAEGGEQFF.

This clone was counted a single time. V is TRBV6-6 and J is TRBJ1-1; 10 nucleotides match TRBD1. The J segment lost 3 bases and the V segment lost 5 bases, leaving 6 bases of the junction unmatched. The CDR3 is 15 amino acids. CDR1 and CDR2 (germline): MNHNY, SVGAGI (reference sequence). The DNA for the CDR3 is TGTGCCAGCAGTGACAGGGGGCGACTGGACACTGAAGCTTTCTTT. This codes for CASSDRGRLDTEAFF.

This clone occurred once. As DNA, the CDR3 is TGTGCCATCAGTGAGTCGACACAGGGCCAGCATTTT. Its protein product is CAISESTQGQHF. This chain uses TRBV10-3 with TRBJ1-5; maybe TRBD1 (6 bases). This CDR3 is built from 12 residues. V dropped 0 bases and J dropped 12 bases, with 9 bases sitting between them. Germline V CDR1 and CDR2: ENHRY, SYGVKD.

The chain employs TRBV6-4 and TRBJ1-2, with no clear D. V lost 6 bases to trimming and J lost 7 bases, with 15 bases between them. CDR3 size: 13 residues. Looked up from germline, CDR1 is MRHNA and CDR2 is SNTAGT. This chain's CDR3 is CASRQTTVGGYTF. CDR3 bases: TGTGCCAGCAGGCAAACTACCGTGGGTGGCTACACCTTC.

The chain couples TRBV7-9 to TRBJ2-7, with 11 bases lining up with TRBD1. The ends lost 5 bases at V and 6 bases at J; junction bases unmatched: 6. Germline loops: CDR1 SEHNR, CDR2 FQNEAQ (reference sequence). The CDR3 has 14 amino acids. CDR3 nucleotides: TGTGCCAGCAGCCCGGGGACAGGGGGGGTCGAGCAGTACTTC. Amino acids: CASSPGTGGVEQYF.

This clone is a singleton in its sample. V is TRBV25-1 and J is TRBJ1-2; perhaps TRBD1 as D (5 bases). The CDR3 sequence is 15 residues long. CDR1 and CDR2 from the germline V gene are MGHDK and SYGVNS. The V gene lost 3 bases and the J gene lost 2 bases, with 13 bases spanning the gap. CDR3 nucleotides: TGTGCCAGCAGTGAGAATGGGGCAACAAACTATGGCTACACCTTC. It encodes CASSENGATNYGYTF.

The chain recombines TRBV7-2 with TRBJ2-6; D may be TRBD1 (6 bases). Germline CDR1 reads SGHTA; CDR2 reads FQGNSA. Trimming removed 7 bases at V and 3 bases at J, with 10 bases between. The CDR3 is made up of 14 amino acids. DNA for the CDR3: TGTGCCAGCAACCTAGGGGGTGGGGCCAACGTCCTGACTTTC. Translating it yields CASNLGGGANVLTF. The whole variable domain, remainder taken from reference TRBV7-2 and TRBJ2-6, is GAGVSQSPSNKVTEKGKDVELRCDPISGHTALYWYRQSLGQGLEFLIYFQGNSAPDKSGLPSDRFSAERTGGSVSTLTIQRTQQEDSAVYLCASNLGGGANVLTFGAGSRLTVL.

A single count supports this clone. V is TRBV6-4 and J is TRBJ1-5, with 9 bases identical to TRBD1. This CDR3 region has 18 residues. J lost 2 bases, V lost 0 bases, and 8 bases had no gene match. CDR1 MRHNA and CDR2 SNTAGT come from the germline V gene. The CDR3 spells CASSDSIWDRVRNQPQHF. The DNA of the CDR3 is TGTGCCAGCAGTGACTCGATATGGGACAGGGTGCGCAATCAGCCCCAGCATTTT.